These 30 T cell receptor beta chains originate from one sample sequenced in a study of T cell responses to AZD1222 COVID-19 vaccine. Profiled with immunoSEQ multiplex PCR; TCRdb holds only in-frame clones, not every one. The data contain some 89,000 clones, roughly nine tenths of them singletons. Sequencing was performed on peripheral blood, taken on day 0 of AZD1222 vaccination. The origin of the receptors is an adult in good health.

The chain employs TRBV4-1 and TRBJ2-7; D perhaps matches TRBD1 (5 bases). This CDR3 comprises 14 residues. Germline V gene sequence: CDR1 MGHRA, CDR2 YSYEKL. The V gene lost 1 base and the J gene lost 3 bases, with 10 bases spanning the gap. The CDR3 spells CASSQGPRDYEQYF. The CDR3 coding sequence is TGCGCCAGCAGCCAAGGGCCCAGGGACTACGAGCAGTACTTC.

In DNA, the CDR3 is TGTGCCACCAGCCCGGGCGCCGGATATGAGCAGTTCTTC. It translates to CATSPGAGYEQFF. V gene TRBV15 combines with J gene TRBJ2-1; D unclear. Germline V gives CDR1 LNHNV, CDR2 YYDKDF (reference sequence). The CDR3 covers 13 residues. V lost 5 bases and J 8 bases, leaving 13 bases between the germline ends.

The gene calls are TRBV28 and TRBJ1-2; maybe TRBD1 (5 bases). The CDR3 loop spans 12 amino acids. V was trimmed by 6 bases and J by 8 bases, leaving 13 bases between them. CDR1 is MDHEN, CDR2 SYDVKM, per germline. CDR3 nucleotide sequence: TGTGCCAGCAGCCCAGGGCTAGGGGGCTACACCTTC. It yields the protein CASSPGLGGYTF.

In its sample, this clone was seen a few times. The chain combines TRBV5-1 with TRBJ1-3; no clear D gene. V lost 6 bases, J lost 2 bases, and 12 bases lay in between. Germline CDR1 is SGHRS and CDR2 is YFSETQ. The CDR3 loop spans 14 amino acids. DNA of the CDR3: TGCGCCAGCACCTACGGAGGGACTGGAAACACCATATATTTT. It yields the protein CASTYGGTGNTIYF.

The gene calls are TRBV6-1 and TRBJ2-7, with TRBD1 identical over 8 bases. The V and J ends lost 2 bases and 2 bases, in that order; junction bases with no gene match: 5. Per germline, CDR1 MNHNS and CDR2 SASEGT. The CDR3 length is 15 residues. The CDR3 DNA reads TGTGCCAGCAGTGAACCCGGGACAGGCACCTACGAGCAGTACTTC. Translated: CASSEPGTGTYEQYF.

The chain combines TRBV5-5 with TRBJ1-1; D gene ambiguous. CDR1 SGHKS and CDR2 YYEKEE come from the germline V gene (reference sequence). This CDR3 is built from 14 residues. V dropped 1 base and J dropped 2 bases, with 9 bases sitting between them. The CDR3 is CASSLLDGNTEAFF. The CDR3 region has the DNA TGTGCCAGCAGCTTGCTCGACGGAAACACTGAAGCTTTCTTT.

In its sample, this clone was seen a few times. The genes are TRBV20-1 and TRBJ2-5; maybe TRBD2 (5 bases). Germline V gene lookup returns CDR1 DFQATT and CDR2 SNEGSKA (reference sequence). This CDR3 has 15 residues. Trimming removed 3 bases at V and 2 bases at J, with 16 bases between. The CDR3 DNA follows: TGCAGTGCTAGTCAGATGGGAGAATCGCAAGAGACCCAGTACTTC. Its protein is CSASQMGESQETQYF.

This clone came up once. The chain joins TRBV19 to TRBJ1-5; 7 bases fit TRBD1. J lost 1 base, V lost 5 bases, and 14 bases had no gene match. This CDR3 comprises 18 residues. Germline V gives CDR1 LNHDA, CDR2 SQIVND (reference sequence). In nucleotides, the CDR3 is TGTGCCAGTAGTGGGGACAGTCCCGTACTGGGGAGCAATCAGCCCCAGCATTTT. Protein sequence: CASSGDSPVLGSNQPQHF.

The genes are TRBV6-4 and TRBJ1-6, with D hard to call. Between the trimmed V and J ends, which lost 3 bases and 11 bases, there was a span of 11 bases. Germline V gene lookup returns CDR1 MRHNA and CDR2 SNTAGT. This CDR3 has 13 amino acids. In DNA form, the CDR3 reads TGTGCCAGCAGTGAAACGACCCGCGCACCCCTCCACTTT. Its protein is CASSETTRAPLHF.

This chain uses TRBV5-1 with TRBJ2-6, with D possibly being TRBD1 (6 bases). The germline V gene has CDR1 SGHRS and CDR2 YFSETQ. Trimming shortened V by 2 bases and J by 1 base, and 13 bases separated the two germline ends. The CDR3 has 17 amino acids. The CDR3 bases are TGCGCCAGCAGCTTAGGACAGATATCATCTGGGGCCAACGTCCTGACTTTC. Its protein is CASSLGQISSGANVLTF. The full variable domain, in which reference TRBV5-1 and TRBJ2-6 provide the parts outside the CDR3, is KAGVTQTPRYLIKTRGQQVTLSCSPISGHRSVSWYQQTPGQGLQFLFEYFSETQRNKGNFPGRFSGRQFSNSRSEMNVSTLELGDSALYLCASSLGQISSGANVLTFGAGSRLTVL.

In nucleotides, the CDR3 is TGTGCCAGCAGCCAACGAGGGGCTTGGGACGAGCAGTACTTC. Its translation: CASSQRGAWDEQYF. This chain connects TRBV3-1 (or the pseudogene TRBV3-2) to TRBJ2-7; TRBD1 or TRBD2 may be the D gene (5 bases each). The V end lost 2 bases, the J end lost 5 bases, and 13 bases lay between the germline ends. The CDR3 consists of 14 residues. Germline CDR1 is LGHDT and CDR2 is YNNKEL (reference sequence).

The chain joins TRBV24-1 to TRBJ1-5, with D possibly being TRBD1 (5 bases). This CDR3 is built from 13 residues. The germline V gene has CDR1 KGHDR and CDR2 SFDVKD. V was shortened by 8 bases and J by 5 bases, with 12 bases between the two germline ends. This chain's CDR3 is CATNTGRHQPQHF. In nucleotides, the CDR3 is TGTGCCACCAACACAGGTAGGCATCAGCCCCAGCATTTT.

The J gene is TRBJ1-5, the V gene TRBV28, with D possibly being TRBD1 (6 bases). Trimming shortened V by 0 bases and J by 1 base, and 16 bases separated the two germline ends. The length of the CDR3 is 18 residues. Germline loops: CDR1 MDHEN, CDR2 SYDVKM. The CDR3 nucleotides are TGTGCCAGCAGTTTATGGGTCCCAGGGGTGAGGAGCAATCAGCCCCAGCATTTT. Translated, it gives CASSLWVPGVRSNQPQHF.

This clone appeared a few times. For the CDR3, the DNA is TGCGCCAGCAGCCTCCCCCCGGGGGGCTCCCGCGGGGGGGAAGCTTTCTTT. Protein sequence: CASSLPPGGSRGGEAFF. The chain uses TRBV5-1 and TRBJ1-1; a weak D match, TRBD1 (6 bases). The CDR3 contains 17 residues. Germline V gives CDR1 SGHRS, CDR2 YFSETQ. Trimming removed 4 bases from V and 8 bases from J, with 27 bases in between.

This clone was detected only once. V is TRBV6-5 and J is TRBJ2-7, with a possible D match to TRBD1 (5 bases). CDR1 and CDR2 from the germline V gene are MNHEY and SVGAGI. The CDR3 is made up of 12 amino acids. Trimming stripped 5 bases from V and 5 bases from J, with 10 bases between. In DNA, the CDR3 is TGTGCCAGCAGTACCCAGGGTCACGAGCAGTACTTC. This sequence encodes CASSTQGHEQYF.

The V and J genes are TRBV6-5 and TRBJ2-5; no definite D call. V shed 8 bases and J shed 2 bases, with 15 bases lying between them. The germline V gene encodes CDR1 MNHEY and CDR2 SVGAGI. This CDR3 has 14 amino acids. The DNA for the CDR3 is TGTGCCAGCGGCTATATGGGTGGACAAGAGACCCAGTACTTC. This sequence encodes CASGYMGGQETQYF.

The V call is TRBV18, the J call TRBJ2-1; the D call may be TRBD1 or TRBD2 (6 bases each). Germline V lookup: CDR1 KGHSH, CDR2 LQKENI. Trimming shortened V by 0 bases and J by 9 bases, and 15 bases separated the two germline ends. The CDR3 spans 15 residues. The CDR3 nucleotides are TGTGCCAGCTCACCACCAGGTCTCGGGGGCGGTGAGCAGTTCTTC. This encodes CASSPPGLGGGEQFF.

The CDR3 bases are TGTGCCAGCTCACCCGGGACAGGGAGAGGGGGACACAATGAGCAGTTCTTC. Amino acids: CASSPGTGRGGHNEQFF. This chain connects TRBV18 to TRBJ2-1; 9 bases fit TRBD1. The CDR3 loop spans 17 amino acids. Germline CDR1 is KGHSH and CDR2 is LQKENI. Trimming took 3 bases from V and 5 from J; bases not matched to a gene: 11.

This chain uses TRBV5-5 with TRBJ2-7; D is perhaps TRBD1 (5 bases). Germline V gene lookup returns CDR1 SGHKS and CDR2 YYEKEE (reference sequence). The ends were cut back, 3 bases at V and 2 bases at J, with 15 bases in the middle. CDR3 length: 15 residues. In nucleotides, the CDR3 is TGTGCCAGCAGCTGGGGCCTCTCTGCGGCCTACGAGCAGTACTTC. This codes for CASSWGLSAAYEQYF.

Worth noting for this clone: This sample includes further DNA sequences coding for the same CDR3. The chain is built from TRBV28 and TRBJ2-7; D gene ambiguous. V was pared by 2 bases and J by 3 bases, with 5 bases between. The CDR3 consists of 12 residues. Germline V gives CDR1 MDHEN, CDR2 SYDVKM. The CDR3, as DNA: TGTGCCAGCAGTTTACCAGGCTACGAGCAGTACTTC. This encodes CASSLPGYEQYF.

The gene calls are TRBV5-4 and TRBJ2-3, with TRBD1 matching over 7 bases. Germline V CDR1 and CDR2: SGHNT, YYREEE (reference sequence). Trimming took 6 bases from V and 2 from J; bases not matched to a gene: 21. This CDR3 spans 19 amino acids. As DNA, the CDR3 is TGTGCCAGCACCGAACTCCCCCCGAGAGGGGGCGTGAACACAGATACGCAGTATTTT. The encoded protein is CASTELPPRGGVNTDTQYF.

This rearrangement joins TRBV28 to TRBJ1-4; the match to TRBD1 covers 8 bases. Germline CDR1 MDHEN, CDR2 SYDVKM. This CDR3 comprises 13 residues. The V and J ends lost 10 bases and 3 bases, in that order; junction bases with no gene match: 4. CDR3 nucleotides: TGTGCCACCGAGACAGGGGCTAATGAAAAACTGTTTTTT. Residues: CATETGANEKLFF.

The V gene is TRBV25-1, the J gene TRBJ2-1; 8 positions agree with TRBD2. The trim removed 1 base at V and 13 bases at J, leaving 15 bases unmatched. The CDR3 has 16 residues. In germline, CDR1 is MGHDK, CDR2 SYGVNS. This CDR3 is CASSESLRAREGVQFF. The CDR3 DNA sequence: TGTGCCAGCAGTGAATCCCTCAGGGCTCGGGAGGGGGTCCAGTTCTTC. Drawing the rest from reference TRBV25-1 and TRBJ2-1, the complete variable domain is EADIYQTPRYLVIGTGKKITLECSQTMGHDKMYWYQQDPGMELHLIHYSYGVNSTEKGDLSSESTVSRIRTEHFPLTLESARPSHTSQYLCASSESLRAREGVQFFGPGTRLTVL.

The chain is built from TRBV6-5 and TRBJ2-7, with a possible D match to TRBD2 (7 bases). The germline V gene encodes CDR1 MNHEY and CDR2 SVGAGI. This CDR3 has 15 amino acids. V lost 2 bases to trimming and J lost 7 bases, with 18 bases between them. The CDR3 spells CASSYSRGALVEQYF. The CDR3 region has the DNA TGTGCCAGCAGTTACAGCCGGGGGGCGCTGGTTGAGCAGTACTTC.

CDR3 protein: CASSQGTDTQYF. DNA of the CDR3: TGTGCCAGCAGTCAGGGCACAGATACGCAGTATTTT. This chain joins TRBV6-1 and TRBJ2-3; no clear D. The CDR3 spans 12 residues. Looked up from germline, CDR1 is MNHNS and CDR2 is SASEGT. Trimming removed 5 bases at V and 1 base at J, with 4 bases between.

The CDR3 DNA sequence: TGTGCCAGCAGTTCAGGGGGCGCGTACTGGGAGCAGTACTTC. Its protein product is CASSSGGAYWEQYF. The rearrangement links TRBV28 to TRBJ2-7; 8 positions match TRBD1. This CDR3 has 14 residues. Germline CDR1 reads MDHEN; CDR2 reads SYDVKM. The V segment lost 4 bases and the J segment 7 bases; nucleotides outside the gene matches: 9.

The genes are TRBV19 and TRBJ2-5; no clear D. Trimming removed 7 bases from V and 4 bases from J, with 10 bases in between. Germline V lookup: CDR1 LNHDA, CDR2 SQIVND (reference sequence). This CDR3 contains 12 residues. The CDR3 DNA is TGTGCCAGTAAGGGCAGTTTAGAGACCCAGTACTTC. This codes for CASKGSLETQYF. The full variable domain, completed using reference TRBV19 and TRBJ2-5, is DGGITQSPKYLFRKEGQNVTLSCEQNLNHDAMYWYRQDPGQGLRLIYYSQIVNDFQKGDIAEGYSVSREKKESFPLTVTSAQKNPTAFYLCASKGSLETQYFGPGTRLLVL.

Details on this clone: The junction differs from germline at one of its ends, possibly a read error. The chain links TRBV24-1 to TRBJ2-5; D perhaps matches TRBD2 (5 bases). Germline CDR1 and CDR2: KGHDR and SFDVKD. The CDR3 is 15 residues long. The DNA for the CDR3 is TGTGTCACCAGTGATACACGGGATTTACAAGAGACCCAGTACTTC. Protein sequence: CVTSDTRDLQETQYF.

The chain is built from TRBV5-1 and TRBJ2-7, with D hard to call. Trimming stripped 0 bases from V and 2 bases from J, with 9 bases between. The CDR3 length is 14 residues. Germline CDR1 is SGHRS and CDR2 is YFSETQ. The CDR3 sequence: CASSLADMPYEQYF. The CDR3 nucleotides are TGCGCCAGCAGCTTGGCAGATATGCCCTACGAGCAGTACTTC.

The V call is TRBV5-1, the J call TRBJ1-2; D is ambiguous. This CDR3 has 15 residues. Germline V gene data show CDR1 as SGHRS and CDR2 as YFSETQ. V lost 4 bases to trimming and J lost 4 bases, with 17 bases between them. As DNA, the CDR3 is TGCGCCAGCAGCCCGGGTGAGGCTGTGGCCTATGGCTACACCTTC. Its protein product is CASSPGEAVAYGYTF.